Below, 27 T cell receptor beta chains from the same sample are listed, as sequenced in a study of T cells after yellow fever vaccination. TCRdb independently ran MiXCR on the 5' RACE reads; one entry per CDR3 protein. Of 360,000 or so distinct CDR3 sequences in the sample, around 10% were seen once. The specimen comprised PBMCs, sampled on the day of the first yellow fever vaccination. These receptors all stem from a man aged 18 to 35 who received the YFV17D yellow fever vaccine.

The J gene is TRBJ2-5, the V gene TRBV29-1; 10 bases are shared with TRBD2. The J segment lost 2 bases and the V segment lost 1 base, leaving 7 bases of the junction unmatched. CDR1 is SQVTM, CDR2 ANQGSEA, per germline. This CDR3 region has 16 residues. The CDR3: CSVEGVSGGAQETQYF. The CDR3 DNA follows: TGCAGCGTTGAAGGAGTAAGCGGGGGGGCTCAAGAGACCCAGTACTTC.

Only a few counts were recorded for this clonotype. This sequence joins TRBV5-1 and TRBJ2-1; D is ambiguous. The CDR3 length is 13 residues. The germline V gene encodes CDR1 SGHRS and CDR2 YFSETQ. Deletions cut 6 bases from V and 2 bases from J, with 9 bases between. CDR3 sequence reads: CASNSVPYNEQFF. The CDR3 DNA reads as TGCGCCAGCAACAGCGTTCCCTACAATGAGCAGTTCTTC.

This clonotype was counted only a few times. The rearrangement joins TRBV4-2 to TRBJ1-5; TRBD1 aligns across 7 bases. This CDR3 has 12 amino acids. Trimming cost V 8 bases and J 2 bases; bases outside gene matches: 0. Germline V CDR1 and CDR2: LGHNA, YNFKEQ. The CDR3 sequence: CASGTGNQPQHF. CDR3 nucleotide sequence: TGTGCCAGCGGGACAGGCAATCAGCCCCAGCATTTT.

A few counts support this clonotype. The chain carries TRBV11-1 and TRBJ1-1; a weak D match, TRBD1 (5 bases). This CDR3 comprises 13 residues. The germline gives CDR1 SGHAT, CDR2 FQDESV (reference sequence). Trimming cost V 5 bases and J 7 bases, with 14 bases left between them. In DNA, the CDR3 is TGTGCCAGCAGCCTTATCCCGGGACTTGAAGCTTTCTTT. Amino acids: CASSLIPGLEAFF.

There are a few counts of this clonotype. J is TRBJ2-1 and V is TRBV5-4; D may match TRBD1 or TRBD2 (5 bases each). CDR3 length equals 12 residues. The V end was cut by 2 bases, the J end by 7 bases, with 7 bases between. The germline V gene has CDR1 SGHNT and CDR2 YYREEE (reference sequence). The CDR3 DNA reads TGTGCCAGCAGCTTCAGGGAGAATGAGCAGTTCTTC. It yields the protein CASSFRENEQFF.

Comment on this clonotype: The junction differs from germline at one of its ends, possibly a read error. The chain employs TRBV23-1 and TRBJ1-4; TRBD1 agrees at 7 bases. TRBV23-1 counts as an open reading frame of uncertain function. The CDR3 runs to 12 residues. The CDR3 loop is CASSHSTRQGGF. The CDR3 region has the DNA TGCGCCAGCAGTCATTCCACGCGGCAGGGGGGTTTT.

The chain has TRBV27 and TRBJ2-1; D is perhaps TRBD2 (7 bases). V was shortened by 2 bases and J by 6 bases, with 14 bases between the two germline ends. Germline lookup yields CDR1 MNHEY and CDR2 SMNVEV (reference sequence). This CDR3 contains 15 residues. The CDR3 here is CASSLGGAGSNEQFF. The CDR3 DNA reads as TGTGCCAGCAGTTTAGGGGGGGCAGGTTCCAATGAGCAGTTCTTC.

The chain has TRBV6-2 or TRBV6-3 and TRBJ2-1; D uncertain. V was cut by 6 bases and J by 4 bases, with 13 bases left in between. The CDR3 runs 14 residues. Germline V gene data show CDR1 as MNHEY and CDR2 as SVGEGT. In nucleotides, the CDR3 is TGTGCCAGCAGGCGACCTTACAGATACAATGAGCAGTTCTTC. It encodes CASRRPYRYNEQFF.

This clonotype has only a few counts. The genes are TRBV4-3 and TRBJ2-7; D might be TRBD1 or TRBD2, each matching 6 bases. Germline lookup yields CDR1 LGHNA and CDR2 YSLEER. This CDR3 is built from 15 residues. V was cut by 1 base and J by 3 bases, with 13 bases left in between. The CDR3 sequence: CASSQVVGGIYEQYF. CDR3 coding DNA: TGCGCCAGCAGCCAAGTGGTAGGGGGGATCTACGAGCAGTACTTC.

Only a few counts were recorded for this clonotype. The CDR3 is CASSERGGLSSYNEQFF. CDR3 DNA sequence: TGTGCCAGCAGTGAAAGGGGGGGCCTGAGCTCCTACAATGAGCAGTTCTTC. The genes are TRBV6-4 and TRBJ2-1, with D perhaps matching TRBD2 (7 bases). The length of the CDR3 is 17 residues. Germline V gene sequence: CDR1 MRHNA, CDR2 SNTAGT. Trimming took off 3 bases at V and 0 bases at J, with 15 bases between the two ends.

The rearrangement joins TRBV2 to TRBJ2-4, with a weak D call TRBD1 (6 bases). CDR1 SNHLY and CDR2 FYNNEI come from the germline V gene. V was shortened by 6 bases and J by 0 bases, with 15 bases between the two germline ends. The length of the CDR3 is 16 residues. The CDR3 DNA is TGTGCCAGCAGACCATACAGGGATTTAGCCAAAAACATTCAGTACTTC. It specifies CASRPYRDLAKNIQYF.

This clonotype appeared a few times. The chain couples TRBV28 to TRBJ2-1; the D gene is possibly TRBD1 (5 bases). The V end was cut by 0 bases, the J end by 7 bases, with 13 bases between. The CDR3 spans 15 residues. Germline CDR1 reads MDHEN; CDR2 reads SYDVKM. Here the CDR3 reads CASSLWAGSKNEQFF. The DNA for the CDR3 is TGTGCCAGCAGTTTATGGGCAGGGTCGAAAAATGAGCAGTTCTTC.

This rearrangement joins TRBV5-1 to TRBJ2-1; D remains ambiguous. Trimming removed 0 bases from V and 3 bases from J, with 10 bases in between. Looked up from germline, CDR1 is SGHRS and CDR2 is YFSETQ. The CDR3 is made up of 15 amino acids. CDR3 sequence: CASSLAQAIYNEQFF. The CDR3 coding sequence is TGCGCCAGCAGCTTGGCCCAAGCAATCTACAATGAGCAGTTCTTC.

This clonotype was seen a few times. The rearrangement links TRBV6-2 or TRBV6-3 to TRBJ2-5; D is unclear. V lost 0 bases and J 5 bases, leaving 10 bases between the germline ends. This CDR3 is built from 14 residues. Germline assignment: CDR1 MNHEY and CDR2 SVGEGT. In nucleotides, the CDR3 is TGTGCCAGCAGTTACTCAGGGCGAGAGGAGACCCAGTACTTC. It encodes CASSYSGREETQYF.

The CDR3 sequence is CSARDAQGYTDTQYF. The CDR3 DNA follows: TGCAGTGCTAGAGATGCACAGGGATATACGGATACGCAGTATTTT. This chain links TRBV20-1 with TRBJ2-3; a weak D match, TRBD1 (6 bases). The CDR3 has 15 residues. Trimming shortened V by 0 bases and J by 6 bases, and 16 bases separated the two germline ends. The germline V gene encodes CDR1 DFQATT and CDR2 SNEGSKA (reference sequence).

The chain carries TRBV6-2 or TRBV6-3 and TRBJ2-3; 8 nucleotides match TRBD2. The CDR3 runs 20 residues. Germline assignment: CDR1 MNHEY and CDR2 SVGEGT. The ends lost 2 bases at V and 0 bases at J; junction bases unmatched: 16. CDR3 coding DNA: TGTGCCAGCAGTTACCCGGATCGAGCGGGGGCCTCCCTCAGCACAGATACGCAGTATTTT. Translating it yields CASSYPDRAGASLSTDTQYF.

In this sample, this clonotype turned up a few times. The chain uses TRBV20-1 and TRBJ2-7; D not resolved. CDR1 DFQATT and CDR2 SNEGSKA come from the germline V gene (reference sequence). With 6 bases removed from V and 1 base from J, the gap between germline ends came to 10 bases. The CDR3 spans 12 residues. The CDR3 DNA follows: TGCAGTGCCAGATCAGGTTCCTACGAGCAGTACGTC. This encodes CSARSGSYEQYV.

In this sample, this clonotype turned up a few times. V is TRBV5-1 and J is TRBJ2-1; D not certain. Per the germline V gene, CDR1 is SGHRS and CDR2 is YFSETQ. The CDR3 consists of 14 residues. V shed 7 bases and J shed 8 bases, with 19 bases lying between them. CDR3 sequence reads: CASGRSGGTDEQFF. Here the CDR3 DNA reads TGCGCCAGCGGACGGTCGGGCGGAACGGATGAGCAGTTCTTC.

This clonotype was detected a few times. The chain joins TRBV29-1 to TRBJ2-3; 8 bases align to TRBD2. The CDR3 runs 13 residues. V lost 4 bases to trimming and J lost 4 bases; unmatched junction nucleotides: 4. Germline V gene sequence: CDR1 SQVTM, CDR2 ANQGSEA. CDR3 in amino acids: CSVGAGGADTQYF. DNA of the CDR3: TGCAGCGTTGGGGCGGGGGGAGCAGATACGCAGTATTTT.

The chain joins TRBV7-2 to TRBJ2-7; D is unresolved. CDR3 length equals 14 residues. V lost 1 base, J lost 3 bases, and 10 bases lay in between. In germline, CDR1 is SGHTA, CDR2 FQGNSA. The DNA for the CDR3 is TGTGCCAGCAGCTTAGTCAGTCAAGGCTACGAGCAGTACGTC. Amino acid sequence: CASSLVSQGYEQYV.

This clonotype was detected only a few times. The chain carries TRBV20-1 and TRBJ1-1, with D unresolved. The CDR3 totals 13 residues. V was clipped by 0 bases and J by 4 bases, with 9 bases between them. Germline lookup yields CDR1 DFQATT and CDR2 SNEGSKA (reference sequence). The CDR3 region has the DNA TGCAGTGCTAGAGATCCAGGTTCCACTGAAGCTTTCTTT. Residues: CSARDPGSTEAFF.

In DNA, the CDR3 is TGCAGTGCCAAGGACAGGCCTTTGCTTCAGTACTTC. It yields the protein CSAKDRPLLQYF. This chain connects TRBV20-1 to TRBJ2-4; 7 nucleotides agree with TRBD1. J gave up 11 bases and V 6 bases, and 10 bases lay outside the gene matches. CDR1 is DFQATT, CDR2 SNEGSKA, per germline (reference sequence). This CDR3 has 12 amino acids.

This clonotype has more than one count but fewer than ten. The chain joins TRBV7-2 to TRBJ2-1; no clear D. Looked up from germline, CDR1 is SGHTA and CDR2 is FQGNSA. This CDR3 region has 15 residues. The V end was cut by 3 bases, the J end by 8 bases, with 17 bases between. In nucleotides, the CDR3 is TGTGCCAGCAGCTTTTATACGCTCGGCCAAGATGAGCAGTTCTTC. Protein product: CASSFYTLGQDEQFF.

This clonotype was found a few times. The rearrangement uses TRBV12-3 or TRBV12-4 and TRBJ2-1; D is uncertain. There are 15 residues in the CDR3. Trimming removed 6 bases at V and 5 bases at J, with 17 bases between. CDR3 region: CASSFDSTSHNEQFF. The CDR3 region has the DNA TGTGCCAGCAGCTTCGACTCAACTTCTCACAATGAGCAGTTCTTC.

V is TRBV5-1 and J is TRBJ2-1; TRBD2 aligns across 8 bases. The ends lost 8 bases at V and 2 bases at J; junction bases unmatched: 6. This CDR3 contains 14 residues. Germline loops: CDR1 SGHRS, CDR2 YFSETQ. CDR3 nucleotide sequence: TGCGCCAGTGGAGGAGCGGGGGCCTACAATGAGCAGTTCTTC. It yields the protein CASGGAGAYNEQFF.

This clonotype appeared a few times. The chain joins TRBV6-2 or TRBV6-3 to TRBJ2-7; 10 nucleotides align to TRBD1. There are 16 residues in the CDR3. The germline CDR1 and CDR2 sequences are MNHEY and SVGEGT. Trimming at V came to 6 bases and at J to 5 bases, leaving 13 bases not matched to a gene. The CDR3 is CASRTSRGQGKDEQYF. DNA for the CDR3: TGTGCCAGCAGGACAAGTCGGGGACAGGGGAAGGACGAGCAGTACTTC.

The chain recombines TRBV20-1 with TRBJ1-1; D unresolved. CDR3 size: 12 residues. In germline, CDR1 is DFQATT, CDR2 SNEGSKA (reference sequence). V was trimmed by 5 bases and J by 1 base, leaving 8 bases between them. The CDR3 coding sequence is TGCAGTGCTCCAACAGAGAACACTGAAGCTTTCTTT. Its protein is CSAPTENTEAFF.